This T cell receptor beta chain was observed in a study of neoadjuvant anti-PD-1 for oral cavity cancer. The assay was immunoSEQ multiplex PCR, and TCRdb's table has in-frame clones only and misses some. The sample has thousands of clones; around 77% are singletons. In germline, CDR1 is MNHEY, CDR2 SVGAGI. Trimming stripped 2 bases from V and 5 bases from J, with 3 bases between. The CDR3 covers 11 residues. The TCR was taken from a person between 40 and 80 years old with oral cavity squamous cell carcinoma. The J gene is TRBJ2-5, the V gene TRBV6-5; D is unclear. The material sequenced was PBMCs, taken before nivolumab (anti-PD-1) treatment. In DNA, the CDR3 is TGTGCCAGCAGTTACAAGGAGACCCAGTACTTC. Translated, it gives CASSYKETQYF.